One sample yielded the 9 T cell receptor beta chains listed below, sequenced in a study of metastatic and nonmetastatic thyroid tumors. TCRdb re-analyzed the PCR reads using MiXCR. The sample shows 15,000 to 20,000 clones, almost 35% of them seen only once. Treatment of any kind had been given to no patient before thyroid surgery. Sequenced sample: tumor tissue. Receptor source: a female donor with papillary thyroid cancer or a benign thyroid nodule (not recorded which). Some clones in this sample may be carry-over from other donors' samples.

This clone turned up a few times. The chain uses TRBV27 and TRBJ1-1, with a tentative D call TRBD1 (5 bases). CDR3 length: 12 amino acids. The V end lost 6 bases, the J end lost 6 bases, and 11 bases lay between the germline ends. Germline assignment: CDR1 MNHEY and CDR2 SMNVEV (reference sequence). This CDR3 is CASSLGGAEAFF. CDR3 bases: TGTGCCAGCAGCCTGGGGGGGGCTGAAGCTTTCTTT.

At least ten counts were recorded for this clone. CDR3 coding DNA: TGTGCCAGCAGTGGGACAAGTAATGAAAAACTGTTTTTT. This translates into CASSGTSNEKLFF. The V gene is TRBV2, the J gene TRBJ1-4, with TRBD1 as a possible D gene (5 bases). Germline values: CDR1 SNHLY, CDR2 FYNNEI. Trimming pared 4 bases from V and 4 bases from J, leaving 7 bases between. The CDR3 is made up of 13 amino acids. The full variable domain, its missing parts supplied by reference TRBV2 and TRBJ1-4, is EPEVTQTPSHQVTQMGQEVILRCVPISNHLYFYWYRQILGQKVEFLVSFYNNEISEKSEIFDDQFSVERPDGSNFTLKIRSTKLEDSAMYFCASSGTSNEKLFFGSGTQLSVL.

This clone was observed once. The chain uses TRBV2 and TRBJ1-5, with TRBD1 matching 11 bases. CDR3 length: 14 residues. With 7 bases clipped from V and 7 bases from J, the junction kept 6 bases outside the gene matches. Germline CDR1 is SNHLY and CDR2 is FYNNEI. The CDR3 here is CASTGQGARQPQHF. CDR3 coding DNA: TGTGCCAGCACCGGACAGGGGGCAAGACAGCCCCAGCATTTT.

The J gene is TRBJ1-1, the V gene TRBV20-1; D unclear. The CDR3 length is 13 residues. Germline V gene data show CDR1 as DFQATT and CDR2 as SNEGSKA (reference sequence). V lost 3 bases, J lost 6 bases, and 14 bases lay in between. CDR3 in amino acids: CSASNPGDAEAFF. The CDR3 DNA reads as TGCAGTGCTAGTAACCCTGGTGACGCTGAAGCTTTCTTT.

In this sample, this clone turned up many times. The rearrangement links TRBV5-6 to TRBJ1-1; D call uncertain. The germline V and J ends were trimmed by 1 base and 4 bases, with 17 bases remaining between them. The V gene's germline CDR1 is SGHDT and CDR2 YYEEEE. This CDR3 region has 16 residues. The CDR3 loop reads CASSLRVAGSGTEAFF. The CDR3 DNA follows: TGTGCCAGCAGCTTGAGGGTGGCCGGCTCAGGCACTGAAGCTTTCTTT.

This clone counts as medium-sized. The chain carries TRBV28 and TRBJ1-2, with D possibly matching TRBD1 (5 bases). The CDR3 contains 14 residues. V lost 5 bases to trimming and J lost 7 bases, with 17 bases between them. Germline CDR1 reads MDHEN; CDR2 reads SYDVKM. Here the CDR3 DNA reads TGTGCCAGCAGTACCCAGGGAGGGAAAGGTGGCTACACCTTC. It encodes CASSTQGGKGGYTF.

This chain uses TRBV20-1 with TRBJ2-7, with TRBD2 identical over 9 bases. The CDR3 totals 14 residues. Germline trimming cut 6 bases from V and 6 bases from J; bases unmatched to any gene: 12. Germline V gives CDR1 DFQATT, CDR2 SNEGSKA (reference sequence). The DNA of the CDR3 is TGCAGTGCGCCCCGAGCGGGAGGTATGGGCGAGCAGTACTTC. Translated, it gives CSAPRAGGMGEQYF.

Points on this clone: At one end, the junction sequence differs from germline, possibly due to a read error. The CDR3: CASSQDLGTGGVSRNF. DNA of the CDR3: TGCGCCAGCAGCCAAGATCTCGGGACAGGGGGCGTTAGTAGGAACTTC. The chain couples TRBV4-1 to TRBJ2-7, with 12 bases matching TRBD1. The CDR3 has 16 amino acids. The germline V gene encodes CDR1 MGHRA and CDR2 YSYEKL.

The chain joins TRBV5-1 to TRBJ2-7, with D uncertain. V lost 1 base and J 3 bases, leaving 5 bases between the germline ends. CDR3 length equals 12 residues. Germline V CDR1 and CDR2: SGHRS, YFSETQ. This CDR3 is CASSLNNYEQYF. CDR3 coding DNA: TGCGCCAGCAGCTTGAACAACTACGAGCAGTACTTC.